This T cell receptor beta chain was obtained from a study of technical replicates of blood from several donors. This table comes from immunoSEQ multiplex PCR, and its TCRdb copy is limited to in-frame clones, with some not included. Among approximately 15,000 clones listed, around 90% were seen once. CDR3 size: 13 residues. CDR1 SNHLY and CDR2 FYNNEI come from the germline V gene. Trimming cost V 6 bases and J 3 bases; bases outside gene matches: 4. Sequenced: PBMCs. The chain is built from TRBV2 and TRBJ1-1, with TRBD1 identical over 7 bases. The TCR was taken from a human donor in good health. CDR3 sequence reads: CASSATGDTEAFF. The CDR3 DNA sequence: TGTGCCAGCAGCGCTACAGGGGACACTGAAGCTTTCTTT.